These T cell receptor beta chains were read from a single sample in a study of circulating tumor DNA in untreated peripheral T-cell lymphoma. Clones were read by immunoSEQ multiplex PCR, and TCRdb kept only the in-frame ones, dropping some. The sample shows over 450 clones, less than 90% of them seen only once. The sequenced sample consisted of cell-free DNA from blood serum. These receptor sequences come from a human donor with peripheral T-cell lymphoma. Each CDR3 is given with its conserved first and last residue. D genes are given only for firm matches. Clone size appears in some rows only: once, few, many, or a class for an expanded clone.

CDR3 DNA	CDR3 protein	J gene	V gene	D gene	clone size
TGTGCCAGCAGTGAATATAAGGAGGGAGAGGTCTATGGCTACACCTTC	CASSEYKEGEVYGYTF	TRBJ1-2	TRBV25-1	NA	NA
TGTGCCAGCAGCAGTGGGACAGTGAACACTGAAGCTTTCTTT	CASSSGTVNTEAFF	TRBJ1-1	TRBV7-9	TRBD1	NA
TGCGCCAGCAGCCCCGGGACAGCTCCCTACGAGCAGTACTTC	CASSPGTAPYEQYF	TRBJ2-7	TRBV5-1	TRBD1	NA
TGTGCCAGCAGCCTATACGGGAAAGGGGGGAACACTGAAGCTTTCTTT	CASSLYGKGGNTEAFF	TRBJ1-1	TRBV5-6	NA	NA
TGTGCCAGCAGCTCTCAGGGGGCGGACACTGAAGCTTTCTTT	CASSSQGADTEAFF	TRBJ1-1	TRBV14	TRBD1	once
TGCGCCAGCAGCCTCGAGATGAACACTGAAGCTTTCTTT	CASSLEMNTEAFF	TRBJ1-1	TRBV5-1	NA	once
TGTGCCAGCAGCCCACAAGCGGGAGGAGGTACCGGGGAGCTGTTTTTT	CASSPQAGGGTGELFF	TRBJ2-2	TRBV7-9	TRBD2	NA
TGTGCCAGCAGCTTGTCCCAGGTAGCCAAAAACATTCAGTACTTC	CASSLSQVAKNIQYF	TRBJ2-4	TRBV7-2	NA	once
TGTGCCAGCAGCTCTGGGGGGACCAACACTGAAGCTTTCTTT	CASSSGGTNTEAFF	TRBJ1-1	TRBV7-3	NA	NA
TGTGCCGCTGGGGGCGAGCAGTACTTC	CAAGGEQYF	TRBJ2-7	TRBV6-6	NA	NA
TGTGCCAGCAGCTTAGCGAATCGCGGGGGTAGCACAGATACGCAGTATTTT	CASSLANRGGSTDTQYF	TRBJ2-3	TRBV7-9	TRBD2	NA
TGCGCCAGCAGCCCAGGACTCCCTAGCGGGGGGACCACCTACGAGCAGTACTTC	CASSPGLPSGGTTYEQYF	TRBJ2-7	TRBV5-1	TRBD2	NA
TGTGCCTGGGCACTAAGGGCAAACTATGGCTACACCTTC	CAWALRANYGYTF	TRBJ1-2	TRBV30	NA	NA
TGTGCCAGTAGTATGGGGGCCCTTAGCAATCAGCCCCAGCATTTT	CASSMGALSNQPQHF	TRBJ1-5	TRBV19	NA	NA
TGTGCCAGCAGCCCCCAGGCTGGGGCCAACGTCCTGACTTTC	CASSPQAGANVLTF	TRBJ2-6	TRBV6-5	NA	NA
TGTGCCAGCAGCTTCCAGGGGGGAGGTGACTATGGCTACACCTTC	CASSFQGGGDYGYTF	TRBJ1-2	TRBV11-2	TRBD1	NA
TGTGCCAGCAGCCCCCGAACAGGGGCGTTTAAAGAGACCCAGTACTTC	CASSPRTGAFKETQYF	TRBJ2-5	TRBV5-5	TRBD1	NA
TGTGCCAGCACCCCGGGACAGTTCGGCTACGAGCAGTACTTC	CASTPGQFGYEQYF	TRBJ2-7	TRBV5-6	TRBD1	NA
TGTGCCAGCAGCCTTCTGAGGGCAAATGGCTACACCTTC	CASSLLRANGYTF	TRBJ1-2	TRBV14	NA	once
TGTGCCAGCAGCTCCTTCGGGGTGGCTGGCTACACCTTC	CASSSFGVAGYTF	TRBJ1-2	TRBV27	NA	NA